These T cell receptor beta chains were read from a single sample in a study of T cells in Graves' hyperthyroidism and ophthalmopathy. TCRdb re-analysed the multiplex PCR reads in MiXCR, keeping a single row per CDR3 protein. Of some 490,000 distinct CDR3 sequences detected, less than 25% appear once; the ten largest clones hold around 54%. The sequenced sample consisted of blood. The receptor set was obtained from a woman aged 70 to 79 with Graves' ophthalmopathy. The CDR3 runs from the conserved cysteine through the conserved F or W. Fields, in order: D gene, J gene, clone size, V gene, CDR3 protein, CDR3 DNA. A D gene is named only where the DNA matches it firmly. Rows give clone size only sometimes, using once, few, many, or a class for an expanded clone.

d_gene: NA; j_gene: TRBJ2-2; abundance: NA; v_gene: TRBV7-2; CDR3aa: CASSDLGETGELFF; CDR3nt: TGTGCCAGCAGCGATCTTGGGGAAACCGGGGAGCTGTTTTTT
d_gene: TRBD1; j_gene: TRBJ2-5; abundance: NA; v_gene: TRBV6-1; CDR3aa: CASSPQGARETQYF; CDR3nt: TGTGCCAGCAGTCCGCAGGGGGCACGTGAGACCCAGTACTTC
d_gene: NA; j_gene: TRBJ2-7; abundance: NA; v_gene: TRBV2; CDR3aa: CASSGIPQSPTLEYF; CDR3nt: TGTGCCAGCAGTGGAATCCCGCAGTCCCCTACGTTGGAGTACTTC
d_gene: NA; j_gene: TRBJ2-7; abundance: many; v_gene: TRBV3-1; CDR3aa: CASSQAGGGEQYF; CDR3nt: TGTGCCAGCAGCCAAGCTGGGGGCGGTGAGCAGTACTTC
d_gene: NA; j_gene: TRBJ2-7; abundance: NA; v_gene: TRBV25-1; CDR3aa: CASSGVGKTAYEQYF; CDR3nt: TGTGCCAGCAGTGGGGTTGGTAAGACAGCCTACGAGCAGTACTTC
d_gene: TRBD2; j_gene: TRBJ2-1; abundance: NA; v_gene: TRBV3-1; CDR3aa: CASSQGTSVLF; CDR3nt: TGTGCCAGCAGCCAAGGGACTAGCGTGCTCTTC
d_gene: NA; j_gene: TRBJ2-1; abundance: NA; v_gene: TRBV20-1; CDR3aa: CSARHPLYNEQFF; CDR3nt: TGCAGTGCTAGACACCCACTTTACAATGAGCAGTTCTTC
d_gene: TRBD2; j_gene: TRBJ2-3; abundance: many; v_gene: TRBV7-2; CDR3aa: CASSPPSGSLGVDTQYF; CDR3nt: TGTGCCAGCAGCCCCCCTAGCGGGAGCCTTGGGGTAGATACGCAGTATTTT
d_gene: NA; j_gene: TRBJ2-5; abundance: NA; v_gene: TRBV20-1; CDR3aa: CSAPGPTQETQYF; CDR3nt: TGCAGTGCTCCCGGGCCTACTCAAGAGACCCAGTACTTC
d_gene: TRBD1; j_gene: TRBJ1-3; abundance: NA; v_gene: TRBV6-1; CDR3aa: CASRDASGGTGNTIYF; CDR3nt: TGTGCCAGCAGAGACGCCTCAGGGGGAACTGGAAACACCATATATTTT
d_gene: NA; j_gene: TRBJ2-3; abundance: NA; v_gene: TRBV5-1; CDR3aa: CASSTRMRDTQYF; CDR3nt: TGCGCCAGCAGCACCCGGATGAGAGATACGCAGTATTTT
d_gene: NA; j_gene: TRBJ1-1; abundance: NA; v_gene: TRBV6-5; CDR3aa: CASSDSNSRLPRNTEAFF; CDR3nt: TGTGCCAGCAGTGACTCGAACTCCAGGCTCCCTCGAAACACTGAAGCTTTCTTT
d_gene: TRBD1; j_gene: TRBJ1-3; abundance: few; v_gene: TRBV5-1; CDR3aa: CASSWTGDGNTIYF; CDR3nt: TGCGCCAGCAGCTGGACAGGGGATGGAAACACCATATATTTT
d_gene: NA; j_gene: TRBJ2-5; abundance: many; v_gene: TRBV2; CDR3aa: CASSEGPAQETQYF; CDR3nt: TGTGCCAGCAGTGAAGGCCCAGCGCAAGAGACCCAGTACTTC
d_gene: TRBD1; j_gene: TRBJ2-2; abundance: few; v_gene: TRBV6-1; CDR3aa: CASRTGYGELFF; CDR3nt: TGTGCCAGCAGGACAGGGTACGGGGAGCTGTTTTTT
d_gene: NA; j_gene: TRBJ1-1; abundance: NA; v_gene: TRBV18; CDR3aa: CASFYRETSEAFF; CDR3nt: TGTGCCAGCTTTTACAGGGAAACCTCTGAAGCTTTCTTT
d_gene: TRBD1; j_gene: TRBJ2-3; abundance: NA; v_gene: TRBV30; CDR3aa: CAWSKPTGGTDTQYF; CDR3nt: TGTGCCTGGAGTAAACCTACAGGGGGCACAGATACGCAGTATTTT
d_gene: NA; j_gene: TRBJ1-5; abundance: NA; v_gene: TRBV7-9; CDR3aa: CASSFTNQPQHF; CDR3nt: TGTGCCAGCAGCTTTACTAATCAGCCCCAGCATTTT
d_gene: TRBD2; j_gene: TRBJ2-3; abundance: many; v_gene: TRBV15; CDR3aa: CATSTRLADTDTQYF; CDR3nt: TGTGCCACCAGCACCAGACTAGCGGACACAGATACGCAGTATTTT
d_gene: TRBD1; j_gene: TRBJ2-3; abundance: NA; v_gene: TRBV7-9; CDR3aa: CASSLATGTGTTDTQYF; CDR3nt: TGTGCCAGCAGCTTAGCGACTGGGACAGGGACGACAGATACGCAGTATTTT
d_gene: TRBD2; j_gene: TRBJ2-7; abundance: many; v_gene: TRBV2; CDR3aa: CASSEWREDSYEQYF; CDR3nt: TGTGCCAGCAGTGAGTGGCGGGAGGACTCCTACGAGCAGTACTTC
d_gene: NA; j_gene: TRBJ1-5; abundance: NA; v_gene: TRBV24-1; CDR3aa: CATSDGGVGPQHF; CDR3nt: TGTGCCACCAGTGATGGGGGGGTTGGGCCCCAGCATTTT
d_gene: NA; j_gene: TRBJ2-7; abundance: NA; v_gene: TRBV19; CDR3aa: CASSIFSGVYEQYF; CDR3nt: TGTGCCAGTAGTATTTTCTCAGGGGTCTACGAGCAGTACTTC
d_gene: NA; j_gene: TRBJ1-2; abundance: NA; v_gene: TRBV4-1; CDR3aa: CASSQSSVGEYGYTF; CDR3nt: TGCGCCAGCAGCCAGTCTAGTGTCGGGGAATATGGCTACACCTTC
d_gene: NA; j_gene: TRBJ1-5; abundance: few; v_gene: TRBV19; CDR3aa: CASSILPNLHNQPQHF; CDR3nt: TGTGCCAGTAGTATACTCCCCAACCTTCACAATCAGCCCCAGCATTTT
d_gene: NA; j_gene: TRBJ2-3; abundance: few; v_gene: TRBV18; CDR3aa: CASSPPASADTQYF; CDR3nt: TGTGCCAGCTCACCACCGGCGTCAGCCGATACGCAGTATTTT
d_gene: NA; j_gene: TRBJ2-5; abundance: many; v_gene: TRBV28; CDR3aa: CASSSRTRQSQETQYF; CDR3nt: TGTGCCAGCAGCTCCAGAACCCGACAGTCCCAAGAGACCCAGTACTTC
d_gene: NA; j_gene: TRBJ2-7; abundance: NA; v_gene: TRBV4-1; CDR3aa: CASSPYRDGSYEQYF; CDR3nt: TGCGCCAGCAGCCCATATAGGGACGGGAGCTACGAGCAGTACTTC
d_gene: NA; j_gene: TRBJ2-1; abundance: many; v_gene: TRBV11-1; CDR3aa: CASSLDQRDEQFF; CDR3nt: TGTGCCAGCAGCTTAGACCAGCGGGATGAGCAGTTCTTC
d_gene: NA; j_gene: TRBJ1-1; abundance: many; v_gene: TRBV19; CDR3aa: CASSPEGATEAFF; CDR3nt: TGTGCCAGTAGTCCAGAGGGTGCCACTGAAGCTTTCTTT